Sequencing of this T cell receptor (beta chain) was carried out in a study of T cells in Graves' hyperthyroidism and ophthalmopathy. Amplified TCR beta CDR3 regions came from RNA transcripts. The HTBI primer set drove a first-round RT-PCR of the TCR CDR3. TCRdb called the multiplex PCR reads again in MiXCR, with one record for every CDR3 protein. The data hold approximately 510,000 distinct CDR3 sequences, with 35% to 50% observed a single time. The CDR3 contains 13 residues. The ends were cut back, 1 base at V and 5 bases at J, with 8 bases in the middle. CDR1 and CDR2 (germline): SEHNR, FQNEAQ (reference sequence). Diagnoses rested on clinical symptoms, serum thyroxine and TRAb, thyroid ultrasound and orbital computed tomography.

The sample consisted of peripheral blood or thyroid tissue (not recorded which). The chain employs TRBV7-9 and TRBJ1-1; no firm D call. This receptor was obtained from an adult woman with Graves' disease, either hyperthyroidism or ophthalmopathy (not recorded which). The CDR3 is CASSLDQQTEAFF. The CDR3 coding sequence is TGTGCCAGCAGCTTAGACCAACAGACTGAAGCTTTCTTT.